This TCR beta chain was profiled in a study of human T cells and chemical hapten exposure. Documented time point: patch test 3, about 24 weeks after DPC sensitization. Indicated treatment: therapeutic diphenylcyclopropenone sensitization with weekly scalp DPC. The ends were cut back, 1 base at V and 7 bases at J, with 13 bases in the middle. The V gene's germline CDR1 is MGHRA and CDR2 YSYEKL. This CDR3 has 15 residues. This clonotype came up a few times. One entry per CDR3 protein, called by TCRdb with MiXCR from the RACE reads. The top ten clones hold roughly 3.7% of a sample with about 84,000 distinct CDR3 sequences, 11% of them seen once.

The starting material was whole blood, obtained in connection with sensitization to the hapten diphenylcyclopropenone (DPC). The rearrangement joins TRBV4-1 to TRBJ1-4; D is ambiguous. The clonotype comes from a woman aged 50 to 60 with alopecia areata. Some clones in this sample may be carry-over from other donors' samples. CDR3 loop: CASSQGIRGIEKLFF. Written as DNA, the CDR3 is TGCGCCAGCAGCCAAGGTATCAGAGGAATTGAAAAACTGTTTTTT.